A selection of T cell receptor beta chains follows, all from one sample in a study of radiotherapy plus CTLA-4 blockade in lung cancer. The table came from immunoSEQ multiplex PCR; TCRdb's copy has only in-frame clones and leaves some out. The table lists around 63,000 clones, approximately 76% of them singletons. The sequences come from peripheral blood, collected from a patient treated with radiotherapy plus ipilimumab. The receptor set was obtained from a human donor with non-small cell lung cancer whose response to radiotherapy plus ipilimumab could not be evaluated. Some clones in this sample may be carry-over from other donors' samples. Each CDR3 is given with its conserved first and last residue. D genes are given only for firm matches. For some rows the clone size is stated as once, few or many, or as a class when expanded; others skip it.

CDR3 protein: CASSVGQGASYEQYF
CDR3 DNA: TGTGCCAGCAGCGTAGGACAGGGGGCGTCCTACGAGCAGTACTTC
clone size: NA
D gene: TRBD1
J gene: TRBJ2-7
V gene: TRBV9

CDR3 protein: CASSQVPGDRSDTQYF
CDR3 DNA: TGTGCCAGCAGCCAGGTCCCGGGGGACAGGTCAGATACGCAGTATTTT
clone size: NA
D gene: TRBD1
J gene: TRBJ2-3
V gene: TRBV4-2

CDR3 protein: CASSQTGNANTGELFF
CDR3 DNA: TGCGCCAGCAGCCAGACAGGGAATGCGAACACCGGGGAGCTGTTTTTT
clone size: NA
D gene: TRBD1
J gene: TRBJ2-2
V gene: TRBV5-1

CDR3 protein: CASSPPGTGVEKLFF
CDR3 DNA: TGTGCCAGCAGCCCGCCCGGGACAGGGGTCGAAAAACTGTTTTTT
clone size: NA
D gene: TRBD1
J gene: TRBJ1-4
V gene: TRBV7-9

CDR3 protein: CASSPRGTGSYNEQFF
CDR3 DNA: TGTGCCAGCAGCCCGAGGGGGACAGGGTCCTACAATGAGCAGTTCTTC
clone size: NA
D gene: TRBD1
J gene: TRBJ2-1
V gene: TRBV9

CDR3 protein: CASSGPLGQGASEQYF
CDR3 DNA: TGTGCCAGCAGTGGCCCCCTGGGGCAGGGGGCCTCCGAGCAGTACTTC
clone size: NA
D gene: TRBD1
J gene: TRBJ2-7
V gene: TRBV2

CDR3 protein: CASSQIAWAQSTDTQYF
CDR3 DNA: TGCGCCAGCAGCCAAATCGCGTGGGCGCAAAGCACAGATACGCAGTATTTT
clone size: NA
D gene: NA
J gene: TRBJ2-3
V gene: TRBV4-1

CDR3 protein: CASSLGAGRETQYF
CDR3 DNA: TGTGCCAGCAGCTTGGGTGCGGGGAGGGAGACCCAGTACTTC
clone size: NA
D gene: NA
J gene: TRBJ2-5
V gene: TRBV7-9

CDR3 protein: CASSLAGGGTEAFF
CDR3 DNA: TGTGCCAGCAGCTTGGCGGGGGGCGGCACTGAAGCTTTCTTT
clone size: NA
D gene: NA
J gene: TRBJ1-1
V gene: TRBV5-4

CDR3 protein: CASSLEAGLETQYF
CDR3 DNA: TGTGCCAGCAGCTTGGAGGCAGGGTTAGAGACCCAGTACTTC
clone size: few
D gene: NA
J gene: TRBJ2-5
V gene: TRBV5-6

CDR3 protein: CASSENPGQGHGYTF
CDR3 DNA: TGTGCCAGCAGCGAAAATCCGGGACAGGGTCATGGCTACACCTTC
clone size: NA
D gene: TRBD1
J gene: TRBJ1-2
V gene: TRBV2

CDR3 protein: CASSPAGYEQYF
CDR3 DNA: TGTGCCAGCTCACCAGCGGGCTACGAGCAGTACTTC
clone size: NA
D gene: NA
J gene: TRBJ2-7
V gene: TRBV18

CDR3 protein: CASSDFGTGYNEQFF
CDR3 DNA: TGTGCCAGCAGTGATTTCGGGACAGGTTACAATGAGCAGTTCTTC
clone size: NA
D gene: TRBD1
J gene: TRBJ2-1
V gene: TRBV2

CDR3 protein: CASRYGQGTYEQYF
CDR3 DNA: TGTGCCAGCCGGTACGGACAGGGCACCTACGAGCAGTACTTC
clone size: NA
D gene: TRBD1
J gene: TRBJ2-7
V gene: TRBV7-2

CDR3 protein: CASSLSFYEQYF
CDR3 DNA: TGTGCCAGCTCACTATCCTTCTACGAGCAGTACTTC
clone size: NA
D gene: NA
J gene: TRBJ2-7
V gene: TRBV18

CDR3 protein: CASSLISGTEAFF
CDR3 DNA: TGTGCCAGCAGCTTAATCAGCGGCACTGAAGCTTTCTTT
clone size: once
D gene: NA
J gene: TRBJ1-1
V gene: TRBV7-2

CDR3 protein: CASSRAGERASPLHF
CDR3 DNA: TGTGCCAGCAGCAGGGCAGGAGAGCGGGCTTCGCCCCTCCACTTT
clone size: NA
D gene: NA
J gene: TRBJ1-6
V gene: TRBV7-9

CDR3 protein: CASSETGVGKAFF
CDR3 DNA: TGTGCCAGCAGCGAGACGGGGGTTGGGAAAGCTTTCTTT
clone size: NA
D gene: NA
J gene: TRBJ1-1
V gene: TRBV6-5

CDR3 protein: CASSPPTGGSYNSPLHF
CDR3 DNA: TGTGCCAGCTCACCCCCGACAGGGGGCTCCTATAATTCACCCCTCCACTTT
clone size: NA
D gene: TRBD1
J gene: TRBJ1-6
V gene: TRBV18

CDR3 protein: CASSQGLGREQYF
CDR3 DNA: TGTGCCAGCAGCCAAGGCCTGGGCCGAGAGCAGTACTTC
clone size: NA
D gene: NA
J gene: TRBJ2-7
V gene: TRBV14

CDR3 protein: CASSSGTSGGATDTQYF
CDR3 DNA: TGTGCCAGCAGCTCCGGGACTAGCGGGGGGGCGACAGATACGCAGTATTTT
clone size: NA
D gene: TRBD2
J gene: TRBJ2-3
V gene: TRBV5-4

CDR3 protein: CASRSNRGYNEQFF
CDR3 DNA: TGTGCCAGCAGAAGTAACCGGGGCTACAATGAGCAGTTCTTC
clone size: NA
D gene: NA
J gene: TRBJ2-1
V gene: TRBV6-1

CDR3 protein: CASSLPTGTPNTEAFF
CDR3 DNA: TGTGCCAGCAGCTTGCCCACCGGGACACCGAACACTGAAGCTTTCTTT
clone size: NA
D gene: NA
J gene: TRBJ1-1
V gene: TRBV5-4

CDR3 protein: CASSPVTSGTDTQYF
CDR3 DNA: TGTGCCAGCAGCCCTGTGACTAGCGGCACAGATACGCAGTATTTT
clone size: few
D gene: TRBD2
J gene: TRBJ2-3
V gene: TRBV7-3

CDR3 protein: CSGGTGRTEAFF
CDR3 DNA: TGCAGCGGGGGGACAGGGCGGACTGAAGCTTTCTTT
clone size: NA
D gene: TRBD1
J gene: TRBJ1-1
V gene: TRBV29-1

CDR3 protein: CASRSGAGTGELFF
CDR3 DNA: TGTGCCAGCAGAAGCGGGGCGGGCACCGGGGAGCTGTTTTTT
clone size: NA
D gene: TRBD2
J gene: TRBJ2-2
V gene: TRBV6-5

CDR3 protein: CASSADRFYEQYF
CDR3 DNA: TGTGCCAGCAGCGCGGACAGGTTCTACGAGCAGTACTTC
clone size: few
D gene: TRBD1
J gene: TRBJ2-7
V gene: TRBV7-2

CDR3 protein: CASSSRTGDEKLFF
CDR3 DNA: TGCGCCAGCAGCTCCAGGACAGGGGATGAAAAACTGTTTTTT
clone size: NA
D gene: TRBD1
J gene: TRBJ1-4
V gene: TRBV5-1

CDR3 protein: CASSVAGGPQETQYF
CDR3 DNA: TGTGCCAGCAGTGTTGCAGGGGGGCCCCAAGAGACCCAGTACTTC
clone size: NA
D gene: NA
J gene: TRBJ2-5
V gene: TRBV2

CDR3 protein: CASSYSFGQGGNEQFF
CDR3 DNA: TGTGCCAGCAGTTACTCTTTCGGACAGGGAGGTAATGAGCAGTTCTTC
clone size: NA
D gene: TRBD1
J gene: TRBJ2-1
V gene: TRBV6-5

CDR3 protein: CASSLMTGAGEQFF
CDR3 DNA: TGTGCCAGCAGTTTGATGACAGGGGCTGGTGAGCAGTTCTTC
clone size: NA
D gene: TRBD1
J gene: TRBJ2-1
V gene: TRBV28

CDR3 protein: CASRSTGVETQYF
CDR3 DNA: TGTGCCAGCAGATCCACAGGGGTCGAGACCCAGTACTTC
clone size: NA
D gene: TRBD1
J gene: TRBJ2-5
V gene: TRBV28

CDR3 protein: CASSSYRGRDEKLFF
CDR3 DNA: TGTGCCAGCAGCTCCTACAGGGGGCGGGATGAAAAACTGTTTTTT
clone size: few
D gene: TRBD1
J gene: TRBJ1-4
V gene: TRBV7-2

CDR3 protein: CASSYSGRANTEAFF
CDR3 DNA: TGTGCCAGCAGTTACTCAGGGAGGGCGAACACTGAAGCTTTCTTT
clone size: once
D gene: NA
J gene: TRBJ1-1
V gene: TRBV6-6

CDR3 protein: CASSDRLSSYEQYF
CDR3 DNA: TGTGCCAGTAGCGACAGGTTGAGCTCCTACGAGCAGTACTTC
clone size: few
D gene: NA
J gene: TRBJ2-7
V gene: TRBV19

CDR3 protein: CASSLYLRQGGGTEAFF
CDR3 DNA: TGTGCCAGCAGTTTATACCTCCGACAGGGGGGAGGAACTGAAGCTTTCTTT
clone size: NA
D gene: TRBD1
J gene: TRBJ1-1
V gene: TRBV27

CDR3 protein: CASSLAVQGDTEAFF
CDR3 DNA: TGCGCCAGCAGCTTGGCCGTGCAGGGGGACACTGAAGCTTTCTTT
clone size: NA
D gene: TRBD1
J gene: TRBJ1-1
V gene: TRBV5-1

CDR3 protein: CASSQGPQTVVKLFF
CDR3 DNA: TGTGCCAGCAGCCAGGGGCCCCAAACGGTGGTAAAACTGTTTTTT
clone size: NA
D gene: NA
J gene: TRBJ1-4
V gene: TRBV7-9

CDR3 protein: CASSYRQGSGYTF
CDR3 DNA: TGTGCCAGCAGTTACCGACAGGGGTCGGGCTACACCTTC
clone size: NA
D gene: TRBD1
J gene: TRBJ1-2
V gene: TRBV6-5

CDR3 protein: CATGGGGFGEAFF
CDR3 DNA: TGTGCCACCGGAGGGGGGGGGTTCGGTGAAGCTTTCTTT
clone size: NA
D gene: NA
J gene: TRBJ1-1
V gene: TRBV6-5